This T cell receptor beta chain was identified during a study of T cell repertoires in cytomegalovirus infection. Turning to this clonotype: Its antigen remains unidentified.

TCRdb recomputed calls from the reads with MiXCR, one row per CDR3 protein. This table has roughly 990,000 distinct CDR3 sequences, around 31% appearing once. The sample here was cultured CD8+ T cells from PBMCs, taken from culture after CMV antigen stimulation. This sequence originates from a human donor in good health (CMV status not recorded). Some clones in this sample may be carry-over from other donors' samples.

The CDR3 reads CASTQVAGNTEAFF. CDR3 DNA sequence: TGTGCCAGCACCCAAGTGGCAGGGAACACTGAAGCTTTCTTT. The genes are TRBV9 and TRBJ1-1, with no clear D. This CDR3 comprises 14 residues. Germline CDR1 is SGDLS and CDR2 is YYNGEE. The V and J ends lost 6 bases and 1 base respectively, with 13 bases between them.